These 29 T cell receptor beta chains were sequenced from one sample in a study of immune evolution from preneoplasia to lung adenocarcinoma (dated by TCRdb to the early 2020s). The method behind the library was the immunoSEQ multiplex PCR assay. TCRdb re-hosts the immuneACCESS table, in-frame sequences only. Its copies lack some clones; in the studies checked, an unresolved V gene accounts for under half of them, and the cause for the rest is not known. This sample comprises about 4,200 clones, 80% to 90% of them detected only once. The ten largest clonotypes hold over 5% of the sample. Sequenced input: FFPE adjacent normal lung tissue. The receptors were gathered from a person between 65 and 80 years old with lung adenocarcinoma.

Written as DNA, the CDR3 is TGTGCCAGTACCCAGGTTGGGGAGACAAACTATGGCTACACCTTC. Encoded protein: CASTQVGETNYGYTF. This chain links TRBV19 with TRBJ1-2, with D unresolved. Germline V lookup: CDR1 LNHDA, CDR2 SQIVND (reference sequence). Trimming took off 7 bases at V and 2 bases at J, with 17 bases between the two ends. This CDR3 region has 15 residues.

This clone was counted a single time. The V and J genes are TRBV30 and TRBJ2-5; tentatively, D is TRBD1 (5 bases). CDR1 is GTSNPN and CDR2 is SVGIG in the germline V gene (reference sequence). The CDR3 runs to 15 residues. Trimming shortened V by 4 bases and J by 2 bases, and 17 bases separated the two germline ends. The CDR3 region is CAWKRILQGQETQYF. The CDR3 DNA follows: TGTGCCTGGAAGCGAATTCTGCAGGGACAAGAGACCCAGTACTTC.

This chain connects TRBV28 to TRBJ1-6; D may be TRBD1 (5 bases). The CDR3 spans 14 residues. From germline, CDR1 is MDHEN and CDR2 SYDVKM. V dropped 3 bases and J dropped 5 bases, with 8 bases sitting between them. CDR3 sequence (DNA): TGTGCCAGCAGTTTCAGGGCTGATAATTCACCCCTCCACTTT. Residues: CASSFRADNSPLHF.

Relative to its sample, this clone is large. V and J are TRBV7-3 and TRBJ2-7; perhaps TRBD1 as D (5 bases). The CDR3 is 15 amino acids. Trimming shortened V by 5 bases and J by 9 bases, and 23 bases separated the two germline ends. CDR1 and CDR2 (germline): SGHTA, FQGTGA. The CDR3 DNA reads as TGTGCCAGCAGCGCCAATAGGGGCGCACATGAACTGCAGTACTTC. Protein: CASSANRGAHELQYF.

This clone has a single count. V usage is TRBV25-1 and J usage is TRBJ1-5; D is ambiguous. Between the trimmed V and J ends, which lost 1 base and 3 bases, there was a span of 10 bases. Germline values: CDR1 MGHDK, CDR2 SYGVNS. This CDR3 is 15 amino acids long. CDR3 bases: TGTGCCAGCAGTGAATCGTTACGCGTCAATCAGCCCCAGCATTTT. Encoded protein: CASSESLRVNQPQHF.

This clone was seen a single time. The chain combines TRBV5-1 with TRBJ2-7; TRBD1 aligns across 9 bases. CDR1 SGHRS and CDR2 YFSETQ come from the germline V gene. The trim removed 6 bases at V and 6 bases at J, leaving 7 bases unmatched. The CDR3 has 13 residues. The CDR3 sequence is CASKIDRGGEQYF. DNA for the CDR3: TGCGCCAGCAAAATAGACAGGGGGGGCGAGCAGTACTTC.

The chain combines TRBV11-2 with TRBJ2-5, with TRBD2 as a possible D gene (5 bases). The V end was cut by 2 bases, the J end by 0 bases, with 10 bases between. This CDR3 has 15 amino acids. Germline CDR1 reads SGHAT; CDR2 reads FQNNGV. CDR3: CASSLRTGYQETQYF. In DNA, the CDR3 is TGTGCCAGCAGCTTAAGGACGGGGTACCAAGAGACCCAGTACTTC.

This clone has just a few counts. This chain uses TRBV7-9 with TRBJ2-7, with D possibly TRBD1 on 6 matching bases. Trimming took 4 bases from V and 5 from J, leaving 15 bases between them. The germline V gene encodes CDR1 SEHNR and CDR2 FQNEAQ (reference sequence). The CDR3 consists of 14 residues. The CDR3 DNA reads TGTGCCAGCAGCTCCCAGACAGGTCCCGACGAGCAGTACTTC. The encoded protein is CASSSQTGPDEQYF.

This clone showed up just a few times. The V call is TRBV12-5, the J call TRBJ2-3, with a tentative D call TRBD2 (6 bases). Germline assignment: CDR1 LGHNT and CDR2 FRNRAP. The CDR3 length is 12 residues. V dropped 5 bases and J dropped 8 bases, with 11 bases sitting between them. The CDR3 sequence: CASGLTRGTQYF. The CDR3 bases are TGTGCTAGTGGTCTAACGCGGGGTACGCAGTATTTT. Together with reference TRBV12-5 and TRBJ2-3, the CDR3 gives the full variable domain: DARVTQTPRHKVTEMGQEVTMRCQPILGHNTVFWYRQTMMQGLELLAYFRNRAPLDDSGMPKDRFSAEMPDATLATLKIQPSEPRDSAVYFCASGLTRGTQYFGPGTRLTVL.

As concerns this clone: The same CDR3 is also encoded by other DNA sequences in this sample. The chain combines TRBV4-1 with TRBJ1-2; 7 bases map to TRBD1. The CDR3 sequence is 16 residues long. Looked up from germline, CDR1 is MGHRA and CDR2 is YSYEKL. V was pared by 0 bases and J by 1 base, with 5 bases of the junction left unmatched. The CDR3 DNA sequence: TGCGCCAGCAGCCAAGACCAGTACAGGGGTAACTATGGCTACACCTTC. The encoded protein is CASSQDQYRGNYGYTF.

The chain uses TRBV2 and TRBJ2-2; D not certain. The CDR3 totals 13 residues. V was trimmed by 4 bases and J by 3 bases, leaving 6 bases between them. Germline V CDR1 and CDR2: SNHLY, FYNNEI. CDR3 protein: CASSVRDTGELFF. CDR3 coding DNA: TGTGCCAGCAGTGTTCGGGACACCGGGGAGCTGTTTTTT.

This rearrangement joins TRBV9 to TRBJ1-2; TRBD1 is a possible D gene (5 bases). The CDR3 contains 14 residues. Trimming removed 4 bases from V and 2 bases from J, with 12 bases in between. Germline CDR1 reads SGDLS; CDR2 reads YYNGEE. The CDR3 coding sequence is TGTGCCAGCAGCTCGACGTGGGACAACTATGGCTACACCTTC. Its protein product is CASSSTWDNYGYTF.

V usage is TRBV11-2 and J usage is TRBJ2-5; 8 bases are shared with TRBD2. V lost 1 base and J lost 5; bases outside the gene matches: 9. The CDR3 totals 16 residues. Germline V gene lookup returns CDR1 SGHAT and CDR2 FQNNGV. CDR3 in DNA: TGTGCCAGCAGCTTAGGTGTGGCGGGAGGAAGGGAGACCCAGTACTTC. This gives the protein CASSLGVAGGRETQYF.

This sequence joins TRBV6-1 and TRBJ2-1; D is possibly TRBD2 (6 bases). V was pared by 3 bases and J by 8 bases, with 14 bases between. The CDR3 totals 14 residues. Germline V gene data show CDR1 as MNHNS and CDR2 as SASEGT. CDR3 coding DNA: TGTGCCAGCAGTGAGGAGCTAGCGAGGGATGAGCAGTTCTTC. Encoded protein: CASSEELARDEQFF.

The CDR3 DNA sequence: TGTGCCAGCACCGGACAGACACATCAGCCCCAGCATTTT. This codes for CASTGQTHQPQHF. This rearrangement joins TRBV2 to TRBJ1-5; TRBD1 might be the D (6 bases). V lost 7 bases and J lost 5, with 12 bases in between. CDR1 and CDR2 (germline): SNHLY, FYNNEI. The CDR3 loop spans 13 amino acids.

Here the CDR3 DNA reads TGTGCCAGCAGTTACGGGACAGACTCCTTTAGTGGCTACACCTTC. Its protein is CASSYGTDSFSGYTF. The chain recombines TRBV6-5 with TRBJ1-2; 7 nucleotides line up with TRBD1. V lost 2 bases to trimming and J lost 7 bases; unmatched junction nucleotides: 10. In germline, CDR1 is MNHEY, CDR2 SVGAGI. The CDR3 totals 15 residues.

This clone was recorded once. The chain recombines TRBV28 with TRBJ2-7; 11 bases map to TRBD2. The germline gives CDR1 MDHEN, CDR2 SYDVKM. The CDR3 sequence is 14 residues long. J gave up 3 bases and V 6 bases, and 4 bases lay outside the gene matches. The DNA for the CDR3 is TGTGCCAGCAGCCGACTAGCGGGGCTCTACGAGCAGTACTTC. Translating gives CASSRLAGLYEQYF.

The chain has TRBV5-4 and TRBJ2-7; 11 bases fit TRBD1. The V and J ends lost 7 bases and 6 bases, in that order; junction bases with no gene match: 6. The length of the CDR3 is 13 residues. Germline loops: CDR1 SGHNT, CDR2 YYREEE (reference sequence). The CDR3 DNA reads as TGTGCCAGCTCCCGGGACAGGGGGGGCGAGCAGTACTTC. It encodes CASSRDRGGEQYF.

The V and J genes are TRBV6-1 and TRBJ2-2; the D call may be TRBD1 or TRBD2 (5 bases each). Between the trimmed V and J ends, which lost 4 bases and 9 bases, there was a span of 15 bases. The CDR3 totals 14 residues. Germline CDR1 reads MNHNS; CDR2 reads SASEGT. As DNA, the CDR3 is TGTGCCAGCAGTGTCCAAACTCGGGGCCGGGAGCTGTTTTTT. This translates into CASSVQTRGRELFF.

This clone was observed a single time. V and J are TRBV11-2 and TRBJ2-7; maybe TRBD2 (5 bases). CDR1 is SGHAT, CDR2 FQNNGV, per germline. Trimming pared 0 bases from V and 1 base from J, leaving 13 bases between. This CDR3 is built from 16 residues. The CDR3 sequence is CASSLERSVLSYEQYF. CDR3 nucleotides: TGTGCCAGCAGCTTAGAACGTAGCGTTCTTTCCTACGAGCAGTACTTC.

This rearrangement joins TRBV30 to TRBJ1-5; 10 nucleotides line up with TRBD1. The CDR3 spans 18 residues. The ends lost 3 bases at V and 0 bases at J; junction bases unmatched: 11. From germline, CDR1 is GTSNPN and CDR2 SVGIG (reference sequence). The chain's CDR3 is CAWSHSGTGADSNQPQHF. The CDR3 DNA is TGTGCCTGGAGCCATTCCGGGACAGGGGCCGATAGCAATCAGCCCCAGCATTTT.

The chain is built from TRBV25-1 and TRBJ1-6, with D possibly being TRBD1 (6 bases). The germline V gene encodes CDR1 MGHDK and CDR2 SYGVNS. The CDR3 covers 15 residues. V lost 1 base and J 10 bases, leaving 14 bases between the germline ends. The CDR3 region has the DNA TGTGCCAGCAGTGAATTGTACAGGGTTGGCTCACCCCTCCACTTT. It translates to CASSELYRVGSPLHF.

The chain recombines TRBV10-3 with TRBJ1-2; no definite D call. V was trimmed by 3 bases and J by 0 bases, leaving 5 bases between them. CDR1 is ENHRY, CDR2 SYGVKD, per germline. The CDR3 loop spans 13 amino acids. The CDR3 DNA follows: TGTGCCATCAGTGAAGAGTCTAACTATGGCTACACCTTC. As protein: CAISEESNYGYTF.

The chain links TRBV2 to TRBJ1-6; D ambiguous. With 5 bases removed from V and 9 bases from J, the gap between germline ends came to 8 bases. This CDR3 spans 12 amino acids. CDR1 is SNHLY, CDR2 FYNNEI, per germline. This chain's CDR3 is CASSSWGSPLHF. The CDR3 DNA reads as TGTGCCAGCAGTTCCTGGGGTTCACCCCTCCACTTT.

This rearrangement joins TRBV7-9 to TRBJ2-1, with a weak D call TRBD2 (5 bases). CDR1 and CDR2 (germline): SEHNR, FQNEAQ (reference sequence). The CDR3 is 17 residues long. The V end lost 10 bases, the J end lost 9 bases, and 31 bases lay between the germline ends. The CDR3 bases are TGTGCCACCGGGGTTGGTCAGAGTTCCCTGCACCCCAGTGAGCAGTTCTTC. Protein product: CATGVGQSSLHPSEQFF. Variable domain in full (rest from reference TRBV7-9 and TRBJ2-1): DTGVSQNPRHKITKRGQNVTFRCDPISEHNRLYWYRQTLGQGPEFLTYFQNEAQLEKSRLLSDRFSAERPKGSFSTLEIQRTEQGDSAMYLCATGVGQSSLHPSEQFFGPGTRLTVL.

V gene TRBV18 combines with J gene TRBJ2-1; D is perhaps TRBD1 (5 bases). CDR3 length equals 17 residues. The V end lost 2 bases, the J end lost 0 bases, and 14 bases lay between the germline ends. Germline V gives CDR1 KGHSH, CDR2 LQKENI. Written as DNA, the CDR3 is TGTGCCAGCTCACCAACAGTACACAGGAGCTCCTACAATGAGCAGTTCTTC. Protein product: CASSPTVHRSSYNEQFF.

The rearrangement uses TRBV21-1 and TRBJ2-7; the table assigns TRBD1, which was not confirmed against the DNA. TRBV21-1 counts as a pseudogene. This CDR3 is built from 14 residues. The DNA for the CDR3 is TGTGCCAGCAGCGGGCGGGACAGGCCCTACGAGCAGTACTTC. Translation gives CASSGRDRPYEQYF.

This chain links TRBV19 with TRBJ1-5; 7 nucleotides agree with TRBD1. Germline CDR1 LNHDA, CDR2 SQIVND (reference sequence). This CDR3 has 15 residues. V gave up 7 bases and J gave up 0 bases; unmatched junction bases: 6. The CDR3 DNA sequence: TGTGCCAGTACCCGACAGGGTGTTAGCAATCAGCCCCAGCATTTT. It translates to CASTRQGVSNQPQHF.

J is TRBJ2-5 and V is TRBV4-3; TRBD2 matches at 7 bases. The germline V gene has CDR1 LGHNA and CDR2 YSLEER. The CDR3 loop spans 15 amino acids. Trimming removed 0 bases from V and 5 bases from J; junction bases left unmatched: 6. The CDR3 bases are TGCGCCAGCAGCCAAGAGGGGGGGACTCGGGAGACCCAGTACTTC. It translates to CASSQEGGTRETQYF.